This record covers a single TCR beta chain. The source of the sample is a study of T cell responses to AZD1222 COVID-19 vaccine. Some clones are missing from TCRdb's copy, which holds only in-frame ones; the method was immunoSEQ multiplex PCR. The sample has 100,000 to 150,000 clones; 93% are singletons. The J segment lost 12 bases and the V segment lost 0 bases, leaving 8 bases of the junction unmatched. This CDR3 region has 13 residues. CDR1 and CDR2 (germline): SGDLS, YYNGEE. This sample comprised peripheral blood, obtained on day 0 of AZD1222 vaccination. V and J are TRBV9 and TRBJ2-7; 8 nucleotides agree with TRBD1. This clonotype originated in an adult in good health. The CDR3: CASSVADRALLYF. The CDR3 DNA reads TGTGCCAGCAGCGTAGCGGACAGGGCTTTGCTGTACTTC.